These 18 T cell receptor beta chains share one sample of origin, sequenced in a study of CD8 T cells in Susac syndrome (dated by TCRdb to between 2017 and 2020). Libraries were made using the immunoSEQ multiplex PCR assay. RNA was extracted using the RNeasy kit, and about 0.5 to 1 microgram was reverse transcribed with random hexamers. TCRdb's own reprocessing of the public reads used fastp at Q25 and MiXCR and kept productive beta chains. All rows with the same CDR3 protein become a single entry with the most common DNA and genes. The sample data list 180,000 or so distinct CDR3 sequences, and roughly 94% of these were observed just once. The top ten hold 0.099% of the sample. The sample comprised CD4+ T cells from PBMCs. The receptors here all came from a human donor with Susac syndrome.

This chain links TRBV29-1 with TRBJ2-3; tentatively, D is TRBD2 (6 bases). This CDR3 region has 13 residues. CDR1 and CDR2 (germline): SQVTM, ANQGSEA. V was cut by 3 bases and J by 5 bases, with 12 bases left in between. This CDR3 is CSVDGGRGDTQYF. The CDR3 bases are TGCAGCGTTGACGGGGGAAGGGGAGATACGCAGTATTTT.

The V and J genes are TRBV30 and TRBJ1-1; weak D call: TRBD1 (5 bases). Germline CDR1 and CDR2: GTSNPN and SVGIG (reference sequence). CDR3 length equals 13 residues. CDR3 sequence (DNA): TGTGCACTCGGAACGGGGGTGAACACTGAAGCTTTCTTT. Protein sequence: CALGTGVNTEAFF. Drawing the rest from reference TRBV30 and TRBJ1-1, the complete variable domain is SQTIHQWPATLVQPVGSPLSLECTVEGTSNPNLYWYRQAAGRGLQLLFYSVGIGQISSEVPQNLSASRPQDRQFILSSKKLLLSDSGFYLCALGTGVNTEAFFGQGTRLTVV.

CDR3 sequence: CASSFGNQPQHF. The DNA for the CDR3 is TGTGCCAGCAGTTTCGGAAATCAGCCCCAGCATTTT. The chain uses TRBV28 and TRBJ1-5; D unclear. Germline loops: CDR1 MDHEN, CDR2 SYDVKM. Trimming stripped 3 bases from V and 4 bases from J, with 4 bases between. This CDR3 has 12 amino acids.

The CDR3 spells CASSYGAIQPQHF. CDR3 bases: TGTGCCAGCAGTTACGGGGCAATCCAGCCCCAGCATTTT. The rearrangement links TRBV6-6 to TRBJ1-5; D may be TRBD1 (5 bases). V dropped 2 bases and J dropped 7 bases, with 9 bases sitting between them. The CDR3 has 13 residues. The V gene's germline CDR1 is MNHNY and CDR2 SVGAGI (reference sequence).

The V and J genes are TRBV27 and TRBJ2-7; 9 positions agree with TRBD1. This CDR3 has 13 amino acids. Germline V CDR1 and CDR2: MNHEY, SMNVEV (reference sequence). V lost 5 bases, J lost 5 bases, and 4 bases stayed unmatched. The CDR3 here is CASSKGTGNEQYF. The DNA of the CDR3 is TGTGCCAGCAGTAAAGGGACAGGGAACGAGCAGTACTTC.

This rearrangement joins TRBV6-2 or TRBV6-3 to TRBJ1-2; D might be TRBD1 (6 bases). Germline V gene lookup returns CDR1 MNHEY and CDR2 SVGEGT. V was cut by 7 bases and J by 8 bases, with 14 bases left in between. The CDR3 sequence is 12 residues long. Here the CDR3 DNA reads TGTGCCAGCACCCTAAACAGGGAAGGCTACACCTTC. Protein: CASTLNREGYTF.

This chain joins TRBV11-1 and TRBJ2-7, with TRBD2 matching 12 bases. The CDR3 is 15 amino acids. Trimming took 6 bases from V and 3 from J; bases not matched to a gene: 6. The germline gives CDR1 SGHAT, CDR2 FQDESV (reference sequence). CDR3 in DNA: TGTGCCAGCAGACCCCTAGCGGGGGGGCTCTACGAGCAGTACTTC. Translation: CASRPLAGGLYEQYF.

The V call is TRBV12-3 or TRBV12-4, the J call TRBJ1-2; D gene unclear. The CDR3 is 13 residues long. Trimming pared 6 bases from V and 6 bases from J, leaving 14 bases between. The CDR3 DNA sequence: TGTGCCAGCAGCCCATGGACCAAAGATGGCTACACCTTC. It yields the protein CASSPWTKDGYTF.

V gene TRBV4-2 combines with J gene TRBJ1-4; TRBD1 is a possible D gene (6 bases). Trimming removed 0 bases at V and 0 bases at J, with 11 bases between. The CDR3 sequence is 17 residues long. The germline CDR1 and CDR2 sequences are LGHNA and YNFKEQ. CDR3 loop: CASSQDSYRATNEKLFF. As DNA, the CDR3 is TGTGCCAGCAGCCAAGATTCCTACAGGGCAACTAATGAAAAACTGTTTTTT.

This sequence joins TRBV29-1 and TRBJ2-5; 10 positions agree with TRBD2. Germline V gene lookup returns CDR1 SQVTM and CDR2 ANQGSEA. J was trimmed by 5 bases and V by 7 bases; bases with no gene match: 13. The CDR3 is 15 amino acids. The CDR3 loop reads CSARVGSGGSETQYF. CDR3 DNA sequence: TGCAGCGCCCGAGTGGGTAGCGGGGGGTCGGAGACCCAGTACTTC.

The CDR3 DNA reads as TGTGCGGCCCTAGCGGGAGGCGTCACCGGGGAGCTGTTTTTT. It specifies CAALAGGVTGELFF. V is TRBV28 and J is TRBJ2-2, with TRBD2 matching 11 bases. The CDR3 totals 14 residues. Germline-derived CDR1 and CDR2 are MDHEN and SYDVKM.

The J gene is TRBJ2-5, the V gene TRBV3-1; TRBD1 or TRBD2 may be the D gene (5 bases each). The V gene's germline CDR1 is LGHDT and CDR2 YNNKEL (reference sequence). The V and J ends lost 0 bases and 1 base respectively, with 9 bases between them. CDR3 size: 15 residues. CDR3 amino acids: CASSQDRDRQETQYF. CDR3 bases: TGTGCCAGCAGCCAAGACCGGGACCGCCAAGAGACCCAGTACTTC.

The chain joins TRBV2 to TRBJ1-6; no firm D call. Trimming removed 4 bases at V and 7 bases at J, with 8 bases between. Germline CDR1 is SNHLY and CDR2 is FYNNEI. This CDR3 has 13 residues. CDR3 DNA sequence: TGTGCCAGCAGTGGCAGATTAAATTCACCCCTCCACTTT. It translates to CASSGRLNSPLHF.

The rearrangement joins TRBV20-1 to TRBJ2-3; tentative D call: TRBD2 (6 bases). Germline-derived CDR1 and CDR2 are DFQATT and SNEGSKA (reference sequence). The length of the CDR3 is 15 residues. V gave up 5 bases and J gave up 7 bases, with 22 bases separating them. CDR3 sequence (DNA): TGCAGTGCTGGTGGCGCTAGCGTAGTTACCAATACGCAGTATTTT. Translation gives CSAGGASVVTNTQYF.

The rearrangement joins TRBV30 to TRBJ1-6; D is unresolved. In germline, CDR1 is GTSNPN, CDR2 SVGIG (reference sequence). V lost 4 bases and J lost 0, with 10 bases in between. The CDR3 totals 15 residues. The CDR3 DNA sequence: TGTGCCTGGAACACTGATGGCTCCTATAATTCACCCCTCCACTTT. Its protein product is CAWNTDGSYNSPLHF.

This sequence joins TRBV29-1 and TRBJ2-1; 9 positions match TRBD1. Germline V gene data show CDR1 as SQVTM and CDR2 as ANQGSEA. Losses at the gene ends were 7 bases for V and 8 bases for J; bases not matched to a gene: 6. The CDR3 covers 12 residues. CDR3 region: CSGGQGRDEQFF. CDR3 in DNA: TGCAGCGGAGGACAGGGGCGAGATGAGCAGTTCTTC.

For the CDR3, the DNA is TGTGCTAGTGGTTTGGACTCCGGGACAGTCTCCTACGAGCAGTACTTC. Its translation is CASGLDSGTVSYEQYF. This sequence joins TRBV12-5 and TRBJ2-7; TRBD1 aligns across 7 bases. Germline V gives CDR1 LGHNT, CDR2 FRNRAP. The CDR3 length is 16 residues. The trim removed 1 base at V and 0 bases at J, leaving 6 bases unmatched. Complete variable domain (other parts from reference TRBV12-5 and TRBJ2-7): DARVTQTPRHKVTEMGQEVTMRCQPILGHNTVFWYRQTMMQGLELLAYFRNRAPLDDSGMPKDRFSAEMPDATLATLKIQPSEPRDSAVYFCASGLDSGTVSYEQYFGPGTRLTVT.

In the case of this clonotype: Without the conserved terminal phenylalanine or tryptophan, this CDR3 likely stems from a read error. The chain uses TRBV29-1 and TRBJ1-1, with D unclear. CDR1 SQVTM and CDR2 ANQGSEA come from the germline V gene. The CDR3 is 13 residues long. Trimming took off 1 base at V and 4 bases at J, with 10 bases between the two ends. The CDR3 DNA is TGCAGCGTTGAAGGCAGAGTGAGCACTGAAGCTTTCCTT. It codes for CSVEGRVSTEAFL.